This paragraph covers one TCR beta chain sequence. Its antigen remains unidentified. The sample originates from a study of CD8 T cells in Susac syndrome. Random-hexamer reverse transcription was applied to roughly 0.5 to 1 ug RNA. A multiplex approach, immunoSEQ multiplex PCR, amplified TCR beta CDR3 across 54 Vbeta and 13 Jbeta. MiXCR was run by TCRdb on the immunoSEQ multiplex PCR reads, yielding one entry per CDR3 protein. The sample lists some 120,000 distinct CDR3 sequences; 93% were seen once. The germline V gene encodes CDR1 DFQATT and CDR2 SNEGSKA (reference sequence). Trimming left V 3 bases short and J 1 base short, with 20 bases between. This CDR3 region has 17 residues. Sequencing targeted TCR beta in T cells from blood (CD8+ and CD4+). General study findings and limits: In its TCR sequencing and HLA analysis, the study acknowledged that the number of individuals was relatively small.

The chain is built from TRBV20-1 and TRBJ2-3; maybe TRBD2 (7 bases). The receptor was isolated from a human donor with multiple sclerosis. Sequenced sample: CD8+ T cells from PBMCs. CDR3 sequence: CSARRRGTGGRTDTQYF. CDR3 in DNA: TGCAGTGCTAGGCGACGGGGTACGGGGGGCCGCACAGATACGCAGTATTTT.